This T cell receptor beta chain was obtained from a study of human T cells and chemical hapten exposure. The study, taken as a whole, reports: It should be noted that donors had alopecia, so their immune response may differ from healthy people's.

The CDR3 sequence is 14 residues long. The ends were cut back, 6 bases at V and 13 bases at J, with 24 bases in the middle. CDR1 is SGHKS and CDR2 is YYEKEE in the germline V gene (reference sequence). It was the library that attached unique molecular identifiers to individual cDNA molecules. Original processing methods: A per-sample median of approximately 100,000 TCRs was observed, with a range of about 20,000 to 690,600. TCRdb called the RACE reads again in MiXCR, with one record for every CDR3 protein. The V and J calls and clone size come from TCRdb's table, not from the authors' own analysis. This sample has about 400,000 distinct CDR3 sequences, with under 6.5% found just once. Time point: patch test 2, 6 weeks after DPC sensitization. Treatment defined: therapeutic diphenylcyclopropenone sensitization with weekly scalp DPC. On this clonotype itself: What it binds is unknown.

The source is a woman under 30 with alopecia areata. Some clones in this sample may be carry-over from other donors' samples. The sequences come from whole blood, collected in connection with sensitization to the hapten diphenylcyclopropenone (DPC). The gene calls are TRBV5-5 and TRBJ2-3; maybe TRBD2 (5 bases). Written as DNA, the CDR3 is TGTGCCAGCACCACCTCCCGCGGACTGCCACTTGAGTATTTT. Its translation is CASTTSRGLPLEYF.